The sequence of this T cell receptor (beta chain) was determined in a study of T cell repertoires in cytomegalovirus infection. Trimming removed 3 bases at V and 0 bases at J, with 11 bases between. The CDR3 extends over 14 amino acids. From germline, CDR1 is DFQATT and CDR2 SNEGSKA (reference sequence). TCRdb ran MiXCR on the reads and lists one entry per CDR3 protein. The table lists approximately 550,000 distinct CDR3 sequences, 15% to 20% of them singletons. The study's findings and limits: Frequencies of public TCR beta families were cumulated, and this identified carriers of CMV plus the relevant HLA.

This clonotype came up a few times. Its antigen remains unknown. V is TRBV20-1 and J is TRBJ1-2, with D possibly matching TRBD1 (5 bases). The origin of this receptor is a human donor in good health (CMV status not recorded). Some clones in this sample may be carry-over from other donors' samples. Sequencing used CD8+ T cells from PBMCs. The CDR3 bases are TGCAGTGCTAGGGGTGACAGTGCTAACTATGGCTACACCTTC. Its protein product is CSARGDSANYGYTF.